A single sample gave rise to the 26 T cell receptor beta chains below, sequenced in a study of blood T cell repertoires in COVID-19. The assay was immunoSEQ multiplex PCR, and TCRdb's table has in-frame clones only and misses some. The sample contains hundreds of thousands of clones, about 80% of which appear only once. Sequences were obtained from PBMCs or T cells enriched from blood (not recorded which). These receptors all come from a woman in her forties or fifties who had been exposed to COVID-19.

The chain links TRBV15 to TRBJ2-2; 11 bases are a match to TRBD2. V trimming: 8 bases; J trimming: 7 bases; junction bases outside the gene matches: 9. The CDR3 sequence is 15 residues long. CDR1 LNHNV and CDR2 YYDKDF come from the germline V gene (reference sequence). In DNA, the CDR3 is TGTGCCACCGGCGGTAGCGGGGGGGTTCACGGGGAGCTGTTTTTT. Its translation: CATGGSGGVHGELFF.

V usage is TRBV7-7 and J usage is TRBJ2-5, with D possibly matching TRBD2 (6 bases). The CDR3 loop spans 15 amino acids. Per germline, CDR1 SSHAT and CDR2 FNYEAQ (reference sequence). The V gene lost 6 bases and the J gene lost 5 bases, with 19 bases spanning the gap. The CDR3 region is CASSLLGGEGETQYF. The CDR3 coding sequence is TGTGCCAGCAGTCTATTGGGGGGAGAGGGGGAGACCCAGTACTTC.

CDR3 bases: TGCGCCAGCAGCTTTACCGGGACAGGGGATGGCTACACCTTC. This translates into CASSFTGTGDGYTF. J is TRBJ1-2 and V is TRBV5-1; 10 bases match TRBD1. Germline V gene lookup returns CDR1 SGHRS and CDR2 YFSETQ. The CDR3 is made up of 14 amino acids. V gave up 2 bases and J gave up 6 bases; unmatched junction bases: 4.

The chain is built from TRBV6-4 and TRBJ1-1; 7 nucleotides match TRBD1. V shed 4 bases and J 6 bases; nucleotides not matched to a gene: 8. Germline CDR1 is MRHNA and CDR2 is SNTAGT. The CDR3 length is 14 residues. CDR3 loop: CASSVSGGTAEAFF. CDR3 nucleotides: TGTGCCAGCAGTGTATCAGGGGGGACCGCTGAAGCTTTCTTT.

The chain employs TRBV6-2 or TRBV6-3 and TRBJ1-2, with no clear D. Trimming pared 1 base from V and 0 bases from J, leaving 12 bases between. The CDR3 is 16 amino acids. Germline V lookup: CDR1 MNHEY, CDR2 SVGEGT. The CDR3 loop reads CASSYWAGPTNYGYTF. The CDR3 DNA follows: TGTGCCAGCAGTTACTGGGCTGGGCCGACTAACTATGGCTACACCTTC.

The rearrangement links TRBV12-2 to TRBJ1-2. TRBV12-2 is described as a pseudogene. The CDR3 is 15 amino acids. CDR3 nucleotides: TGTGCAAGTCGCCGACTACCGGCTCCTAAATATGGCTACACCTTC. Its translation: CASRRLPAPKYGYTF.

CDR3 sequence: CASSEGYSYGYTF. CDR3 sequence (DNA): TGTGCCAGCAGTGAAGGGTACAGCTATGGCTACACCTTC. This chain links TRBV2 with TRBJ1-2; D is ambiguous. This CDR3 region has 13 residues. The germline V gene has CDR1 SNHLY and CDR2 FYNNEI. V lost 1 base, J lost 4 bases, and 7 bases lay in between.

The chain employs TRBV7-2 and TRBJ2-2, with 12 bases aligning to TRBD1. V shed 4 bases, J shed 7 bases, and the junction held 10 bases outside the gene matches. This CDR3 is 17 amino acids long. Germline loops: CDR1 SGHTA, CDR2 FQGNSA. Here the CDR3 DNA reads TGTGCCAGCAGCTCTAGGCCGGGACAGGGGGCTAACGGGGAGCTGTTTTTT. Translated, it gives CASSSRPGQGANGELFF.

The chain employs TRBV5-1 and TRBJ2-1; D possibly corresponds to TRBD2 (6 bases). The CDR3 sequence is 18 residues long. Germline V lookup: CDR1 SGHRS, CDR2 YFSETQ. Trimming took 0 bases from V and 0 from J, leaving 16 bases between them. The CDR3 protein is CASSLGPDGGGSYNEQFF. The CDR3 DNA reads TGCGCCAGCAGCTTGGGTCCGGACGGGGGTGGCTCCTACAATGAGCAGTTCTTC.

V gene TRBV7-3 combines with J gene TRBJ2-1, with TRBD2 matching 8 bases. The CDR3 totals 16 residues. CDR1 is SGHTA and CDR2 is FQGTGA in the germline V gene. V lost 5 bases, J lost 7 bases, and 13 bases stayed unmatched. The CDR3 region has the DNA TGTGCCAGCAGCCCTGGGAGTCTAGCGGGTGGGAATGAGCAGTTCTTC. It codes for CASSPGSLAGGNEQFF.

This sequence joins TRBV19 and TRBJ1-2; TRBD1 agrees at 9 bases. The CDR3 loop spans 15 amino acids. Per the germline V gene, CDR1 is LNHDA and CDR2 is SQIVND (reference sequence). J gave up 8 bases and V 3 bases, and 10 bases lay outside the gene matches. CDR3 in amino acids: CASSMLPGQGLGYTF. CDR3 nucleotide sequence: TGTGCCAGTAGTATGCTACCGGGACAGGGCCTCGGCTACACCTTC.

As concerns this clone: The same CDR3 also results from other DNA sequences found in this sample. The rearrangement joins TRBV9 to TRBJ1-1, with D perhaps matching TRBD1 (5 bases). V was trimmed by 1 base and J by 3 bases, leaving 7 bases between them. CDR3 size: 13 residues. Germline CDR1 SGDLS, CDR2 YYNGEE. CDR3 amino acids: CASSVTGYTEAFF. As DNA, the CDR3 is TGTGCCAGCAGCGTAACAGGTTACACTGAAGCTTTCTTT.

The V call is TRBV30, the J call TRBJ2-5; weak D call: TRBD2 (5 bases). Looked up from germline, CDR1 is GTSNPN and CDR2 is SVGIG (reference sequence). This CDR3 is 12 amino acids long. The germline V and J ends were trimmed by 5 bases and 5 bases, with 12 bases remaining between them. The CDR3 DNA sequence: TGTGCCTGGGGTAGCGTGGGGGAGACCCAGTACTTC. As protein: CAWGSVGETQYF.

This sequence joins TRBV19 and TRBJ2-2; weak D call: TRBD1 (6 bases). Deletions cut 5 bases from V and 11 bases from J, with 18 bases between. The CDR3 is 14 amino acids. The germline V gene encodes CDR1 LNHDA and CDR2 SQIVND (reference sequence). CDR3 loop: CASSVRQATDELFF. CDR3 nucleotide sequence: TGTGCCAGTAGTGTTCGACAGGCCACCGACGAGCTGTTTTTT.

The chain carries TRBV2 and TRBJ2-1; maybe TRBD2 (6 bases). This CDR3 is built from 15 residues. The V end was cut by 6 bases, the J end by 0 bases, with 12 bases between. CDR1 is SNHLY and CDR2 is FYNNEI in the germline V gene. The CDR3 DNA reads as TGTGCCAGCAGGCAGGACTACCCCTCCTACAATGAGCAGTTCTTC. Its translation is CASRQDYPSYNEQFF.

This clone was counted between two and nine times. The CDR3 DNA sequence: TGCGCCAGCAGCGTTAGCGGGGGCACCGGGGAGCTGTTTTTT. Encoded protein: CASSVSGGTGELFF. V usage is TRBV5-1 and J usage is TRBJ2-2, with TRBD2 identical over 9 bases. This CDR3 has 14 amino acids. Trimming cost V 4 bases and J 4 bases; bases outside gene matches: 2. Germline values: CDR1 SGHRS, CDR2 YFSETQ.

The V call is TRBV6-1, the J call TRBJ2-4; weak D call: TRBD1 (6 bases). This CDR3 contains 15 residues. Germline CDR1 MNHNS, CDR2 SASEGT. Trimming stripped 0 bases from V and 6 bases from J, with 12 bases between. The CDR3 loop is CASSEARSRGNIQYF. As DNA, the CDR3 is TGTGCCAGCAGTGAAGCGAGGTCCAGGGGAAACATTCAGTACTTC.

The chain is built from TRBV27 and TRBJ2-2; D is ambiguous. The length of the CDR3 is 16 residues. With 4 bases removed from V and 3 bases from J, the gap between germline ends came to 15 bases. Germline V gene data show CDR1 as MNHEY and CDR2 as SMNVEV (reference sequence). CDR3 bases: TGTGCCAGCAGTTCTTACGTCCGGCAGGACACCGGGGAGCTGTTTTTT. Its protein product is CASSSYVRQDTGELFF.

The chain links TRBV18 to TRBJ1-2; a possible D gene is TRBD1 (6 bases). V lost 3 bases to trimming and J lost 5 bases, with 16 bases between them. This CDR3 comprises 15 residues. Looked up from germline, CDR1 is KGHSH and CDR2 is LQKENI. This chain's CDR3 is CASSPADGGRYGYTF. CDR3 nucleotide sequence: TGTGCCAGCTCACCCGCGGACGGGGGGCGATATGGCTACACCTTC.

The rearrangement joins TRBV30 to TRBJ1-1, with D maybe TRBD1 (6 bases). The length of the CDR3 is 11 residues. Germline assignment: CDR1 GTSNPN and CDR2 SVGIG (reference sequence). Between the trimmed V and J ends, which lost 1 base and 6 bases, there was a span of 6 bases. The CDR3 loop reads CAWSGGPEAFF. DNA for the CDR3: TGTGCCTGGAGTGGGGGGCCTGAAGCTTTCTTT.

The rearrangement joins TRBV2 to TRBJ2-7, with TRBD2 matching over 11 bases. The germline gives CDR1 SNHLY, CDR2 FYNNEI. The V segment lost 7 bases and the J segment 6 bases; nucleotides outside the gene matches: 11. There are 15 residues in the CDR3. Here the CDR3 reads CASNPVSGGGTEQYF. In nucleotides, the CDR3 is TGTGCCAGCAATCCAGTTAGCGGGGGGGGCACCGAGCAGTACTTC.

This clone was detected a few times. Written as DNA, the CDR3 is TGTGCCAGCAGTTTGGCAGGAAAGCAAAATTCACCCCTCCACTTT. Its translation is CASSLAGKQNSPLHF. V usage is TRBV28 and J usage is TRBJ1-6; D ambiguous. The CDR3 consists of 15 residues. V dropped 3 bases and J dropped 7 bases, with 13 bases sitting between them. Germline V gene data show CDR1 as MDHEN and CDR2 as SYDVKM.

The V gene is TRBV29-1, the J gene TRBJ2-6; TRBD1 matches 11 bases. J lost 1 base, V lost 5 bases, and 4 bases had no gene match. CDR1 and CDR2 from the germline V gene are SQVTM and ANQGSEA. The CDR3 extends over 16 amino acids. As DNA, the CDR3 is TGCAGCGTTCGGACAGGGGGCCCATCTGGGGCCAACGTCCTGACTTTC. It codes for CSVRTGGPSGANVLTF.

This chain uses TRBV30 with TRBJ1-6; 8 nucleotides agree with TRBD1. V was pared by 0 bases and J by 7 bases, with 5 bases of the junction left unmatched. Germline CDR1 and CDR2: GTSNPN and SVGIG (reference sequence). The CDR3 has 15 residues. CDR3 coding DNA: TGTGCCTGGAGTGTACAGGGGGTTAGGAATTCACCCCTCCACTTT. Translating it yields CAWSVQGVRNSPLHF.

This clone was seen a single time. The rearrangement uses TRBV7-3 and TRBJ2-3; 8 bases agree with TRBD1. CDR1 and CDR2 from the germline V gene are SGHTA and FQGTGA. The CDR3 runs 15 residues. The V gene end was trimmed by 8 bases and the J gene end by 9 bases; junction bases not matched to a gene: 16. The CDR3 nucleotides are TGTGCCAGCGCCCTAAGCCAGGGGGCAGTGAACACGCAGTATTTT. Translation gives CASALSQGAVNTQYF.

The chain recombines TRBV20-1 with TRBJ2-7; the D is unclear. CDR1 DFQATT and CDR2 SNEGSKA come from the germline V gene (reference sequence). The CDR3 has 10 residues. V was trimmed by 4 bases and J by 3 bases, leaving 4 bases between them. CDR3 amino acids: CSAINYEQYF. The CDR3 coding sequence is TGCAGTGCTATTAACTACGAGCAGTACTTC.